The clone carrying this T cell receptor beta chain was counted between two and nine times. Antigen specificity is unknown. PCR amplification relied on 60 Vbeta primers (plus 13 Jbeta primers). Repertoires were generated with immunoSEQ multiplex PCR, while TCRdb's copy carries only in-frame clones and drops some. The sample lists nearly 110,000 clones, roughly 80% occurring once. J gave up 10 bases and V 4 bases, and 10 bases lay outside the gene matches. From germline, CDR1 is LGHNA and CDR2 YSLEER. The CDR3 length is 15 residues. This specimen comes from a study of cytomegalovirus exposure and HLA in healthy donors. As for the study in general: HLA-typed donors were the source of approximately 88 million unique TCRs, which an early data release held.

Findings of the study overall: Common viral pathogens seemed to be connected with several of the most significant clusters, according to a later analysis. A list of about 180 TCR beta chains associated with cytomegalovirus was given. There were some V segments, including TRBV6-2 and TRBV6-3, excluded as indistinguishable.

Sequencing was carried out using PBMCs. The rearrangement joins TRBV4-3 to TRBJ1-6, with TRBD1 matching 7 bases. This receptor was taken from a man over 45 in good health and CMV-seronegative. The CDR3 protein is CASSPGQAARSPLHF. The CDR3 bases are TGCGCCAGCAGCCCTGGACAGGCCGCGAGATCACCCCTCCACTTT.